This T cell receptor beta chain was sequenced for a study of technical replicates of blood from a handful of donors. The assay was immunoSEQ multiplex PCR, and TCRdb's table has in-frame clones only and misses some. The data hold around 72,000 clones, with around 91% observed a single time. The CDR3 spans 14 residues. V shed 5 bases and J shed 0 bases, with 12 bases lying between them. CDR1 and CDR2 from the germline V gene are GTSNPN and SVGIG (reference sequence). This sequence was found in a human donor in good health. Sequenced: T cells isolated from PBMCs. The chain carries TRBV30 and TRBJ2-3; maybe TRBD1 (6 bases). The CDR3 bases are TGTGCCTGGCAGACAGGCCACAGCACAGATACGCAGTATTTT. This sequence encodes CAWQTGHSTDTQYF.